This entry features one T cell receptor (beta chain) sequence. Which antigen it targets is not known. One base away there is no much larger clone; base qualities are not given. CDR1 and CDR2, looked up from the germline V gene, are SGDLS and YYNGEE. At the junction V is shortened by 4 bases and J by 10 bases, with 18 bases in between. From its cysteine to its phenylalanine, the CDR3 spans 14 amino acids. Here the CDR3 DNA is all that survives: 42 bases in frame from base 1. The immunoSEQ Assay, a bias-controlled multiplex PCR, was used to amplify TCRbeta CDR3 regions from genomic DNA. Concerning the study's data processing: The number of nucleated cells in each sample was estimated by amplification of reference gene primers within the assay. Sequence reads were collapsed and filtered to measure the absolute abundance of every unique TCRbeta CDR3 rearrangement. For each sample, productive Simpson clonality was calculated as the square root of Simpson's diversity index over productive rearrangements. Imported from immuneACCESS, the table was reduced by TCRdb to in-frame sequences with V and J called. These copies leave out some clones; in studies compared against another copy, an unresolved V gene accounts for under half, and the cause of the remainder is not known. D and trimming were read from the DNA, whereas the V and J calls and clone size are those reported in that table. The sample table lists tens of thousands of clones, about nine tenths of them with a count of one. 1.5% of the sample belongs to the ten largest clones.

The data belong to a study of blood T cell repertoires in COVID-19 (TCRdb year 2020). The study in broad terms: Collaborator samples came from the United States, Italy and Spain and covered acute and convalescent phases of COVID-19. The prospective study material was composed of cDNA or gDNA derived from T cells, B-cell-depleted T cells, or PBMCs. Subjects who had been exposed to COVID-19, were actively infected with it, or had recovered from it provided the deeply sampled blood TCRbeta repertoires that made up the dataset. A freely available public database, intended as a resource for researchers studying the immune response to SARS-CoV-2, is where the repertoires were released. Samples came from the ongoing ImmuneRACE study (first 160 participants) plus 1,254 subjects from 6 global collaborators. A de-identified subject ID, COVID-19 status, age in years and sex were almost always included in the sample metadata. Where HLA class I and class II types were available, the types were taken from metadata supplied by the sample provider, not from assay-based typing. The paper as a whole reports these results and caveats: How much clinical and demographic metadata was included differed by source and by participant, and the metadata was provided uncurated.

The collaborating institutions used their own protocols to collect whole blood in K2EDTA tubes. For TCRbeta analysis, collaborator samples were shipped as frozen whole blood, as isolated PBMCs, or as DNA extracted from either sample type. The chain joins TRBV9 to TRBJ2-1, and possibly TRBD2, on 6 matching bases. This clonotype was obtained from a man aged 45-65 years with acute or convalescent COVID-19. Sequencing was carried out using peripheral blood. The CDR3 corresponds to CASSPGGTKTEQFF. The base sequence is TGTGCCAGCAGCCCCGGCGGGACGAAAACAGAGCAGTTCTTC.